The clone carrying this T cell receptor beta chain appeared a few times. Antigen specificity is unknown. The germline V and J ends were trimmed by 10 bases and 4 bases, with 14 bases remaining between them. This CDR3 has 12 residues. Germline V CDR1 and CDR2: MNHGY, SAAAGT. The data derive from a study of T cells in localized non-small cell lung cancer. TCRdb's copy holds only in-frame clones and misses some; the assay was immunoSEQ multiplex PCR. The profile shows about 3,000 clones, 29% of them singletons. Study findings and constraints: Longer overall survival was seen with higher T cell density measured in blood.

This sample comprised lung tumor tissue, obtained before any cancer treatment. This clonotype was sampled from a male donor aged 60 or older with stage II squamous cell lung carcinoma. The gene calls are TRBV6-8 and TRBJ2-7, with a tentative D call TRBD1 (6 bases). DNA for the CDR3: TGTGCCATCAGGGGATTTGGTTACGAGCAGTACTTC. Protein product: CAIRGFGYEQYF.